Listed here is a single TCR beta chain. What it binds is not known. These data belong to a study of cytomegalovirus exposure and HLA in healthy donors. As for the study in general: The Caucasian-associated ancestry cluster held roughly 80% of roughly 400 genotyped donors. Whole-study findings and limits: As immune exposure information, only CMV serostatus was available.

PCR employed 60 Vbeta and 13 Jbeta primers. In the original workflow: As a later analysis found, there were about 80 million unique TCR beta chains, of which some 10 million were shared. Method: immunoSEQ multiplex PCR; TCRdb's copy keeps in-frame clones and lacks some. V and J calls and clone size are copied from that table; D and trimming were computed from the DNA. The table lists around 200,000 clones, roughly 88% of them singletons. Trimming removed 4 bases at V and 4 bases at J, with 13 bases between. Germline CDR1 reads SEHNR; CDR2 reads FQNEAQ (reference sequence). CDR3 length: 15 residues. This TCR was sampled from a girl aged 2-10 years in good health and CMV-seropositive. Sequenced input: PBMCs. The J gene is TRBJ2-2, the V gene TRBV7-9; maybe TRBD2 (6 bases). CDR3 DNA: TGTGCCAGCAGCTGGTTGGAGGGGTCCACCGGGGAGCTGTTTTTT. As protein: CASSWLEGSTGELFF.